This TCR beta chain was recorded in a study of siplizumab effects on memory and regulatory T cells. Generated by immunoSEQ multiplex PCR, the TCRdb table keeps only in-frame clones and is missing some. The table includes approximately 84,000 clones, 85% to 95% detected once. The CDR3 is 16 amino acids. The J segment lost 8 bases and the V segment lost 4 bases, leaving 12 bases of the junction unmatched. Germline V gives CDR1 PRHDT, CDR2 FYEKMQ (reference sequence). The clonotype originates from a human donor in good health. This sequence joins TRBV13 and TRBJ2-4; 9 bases map to TRBD1. Material: CD8+ T cells sorted from blood. The CDR3 DNA reads as TGTGCCAGCAGCTCGAACATTGCAAGACAGGGGGACATTCAGTACTTC. This gives the protein CASSSNIARQGDIQYF.